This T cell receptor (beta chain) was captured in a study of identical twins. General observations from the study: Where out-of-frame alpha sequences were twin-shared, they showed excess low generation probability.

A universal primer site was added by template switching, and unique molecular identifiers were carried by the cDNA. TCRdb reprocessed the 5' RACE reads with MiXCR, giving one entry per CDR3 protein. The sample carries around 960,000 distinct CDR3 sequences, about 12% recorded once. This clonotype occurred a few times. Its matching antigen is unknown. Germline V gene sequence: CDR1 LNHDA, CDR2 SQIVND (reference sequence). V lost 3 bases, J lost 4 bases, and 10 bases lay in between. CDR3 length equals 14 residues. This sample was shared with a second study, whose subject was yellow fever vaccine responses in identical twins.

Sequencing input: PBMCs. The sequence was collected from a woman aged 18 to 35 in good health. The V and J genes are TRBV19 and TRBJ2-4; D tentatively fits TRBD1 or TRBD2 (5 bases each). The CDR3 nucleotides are TGTGCCAGTAGTATCGGGGCAGGAAAAAACATTCAGTACTTC. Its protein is CASSIGAGKNIQYF.